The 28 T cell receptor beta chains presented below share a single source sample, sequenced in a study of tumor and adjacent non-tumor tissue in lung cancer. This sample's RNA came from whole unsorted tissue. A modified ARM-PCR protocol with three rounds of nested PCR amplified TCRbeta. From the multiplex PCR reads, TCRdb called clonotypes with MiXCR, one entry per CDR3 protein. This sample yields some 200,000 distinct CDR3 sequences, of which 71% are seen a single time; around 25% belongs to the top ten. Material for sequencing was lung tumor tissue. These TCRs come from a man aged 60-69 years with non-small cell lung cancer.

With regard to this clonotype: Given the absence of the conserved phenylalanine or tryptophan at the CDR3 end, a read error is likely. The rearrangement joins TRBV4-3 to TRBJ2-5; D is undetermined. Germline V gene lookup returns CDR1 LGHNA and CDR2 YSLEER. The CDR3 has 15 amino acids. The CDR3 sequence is CTSSSGSQPGETQYL. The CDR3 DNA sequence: TGCACCAGCAGCTCAGGCAGCCAACCTGGGGAGACCCAGTACCTC.

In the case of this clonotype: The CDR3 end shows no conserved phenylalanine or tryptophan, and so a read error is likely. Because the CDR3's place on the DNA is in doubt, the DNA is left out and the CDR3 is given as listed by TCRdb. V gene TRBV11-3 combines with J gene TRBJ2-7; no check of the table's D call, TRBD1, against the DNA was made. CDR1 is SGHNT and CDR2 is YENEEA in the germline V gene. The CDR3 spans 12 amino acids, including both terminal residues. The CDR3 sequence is CASSLPPAEHYL.

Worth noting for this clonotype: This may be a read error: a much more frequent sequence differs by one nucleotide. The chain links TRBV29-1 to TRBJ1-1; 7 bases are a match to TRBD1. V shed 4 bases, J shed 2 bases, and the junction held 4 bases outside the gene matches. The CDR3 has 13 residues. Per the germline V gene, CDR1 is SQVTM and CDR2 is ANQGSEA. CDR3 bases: TGCAGCGTTGGGAACAGGGGAAACACTGAAGCTTTCTTT. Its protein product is CSVGNRGNTEAFF.

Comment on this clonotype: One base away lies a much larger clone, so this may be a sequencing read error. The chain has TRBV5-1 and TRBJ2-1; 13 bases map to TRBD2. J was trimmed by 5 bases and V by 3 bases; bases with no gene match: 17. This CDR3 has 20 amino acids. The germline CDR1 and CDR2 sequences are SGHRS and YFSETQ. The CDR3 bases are TGCGCCAGCAGCTCGAGAACTAGCGGGGGGGCTAGGGTCGCGGACAATGAGCAGTTCTTC. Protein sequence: CASSSRTSGGARVADNEQFF.

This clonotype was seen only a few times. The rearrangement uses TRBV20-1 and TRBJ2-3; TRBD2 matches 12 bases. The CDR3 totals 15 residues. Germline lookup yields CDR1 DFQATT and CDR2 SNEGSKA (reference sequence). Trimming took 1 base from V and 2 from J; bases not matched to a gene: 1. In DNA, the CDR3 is TGCAGTGCTAGAGGACTAGCGGGGGCCACAGATACGCAGTATTTT. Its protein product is CSARGLAGATDTQYF.

The CDR3 DNA sequence: TGTGTTAGCAGCTCCTCAGTGGGCATCGACTACGAGCAGTACTTC. It specifies CVSSSSVGIDYEQYF. The chain recombines TRBV11-3 with TRBJ2-7; D gene uncertain. The germline V gene encodes CDR1 SGHNT and CDR2 YENEEA. The CDR3 sequence is 15 residues long. Full variable domain (missing parts from reference TRBV11-3 and TRBJ2-7): EAGVVQSPRYKIIEKKQPVAFWCNPISGHNTLYWYLQNLGQGPELLIRYENEEAVDDSQLPKDRFSAERLKGVDSTLKIQPAELGDSAVYLCVSSSSVGIDYEQYFGPGTRLTVT.

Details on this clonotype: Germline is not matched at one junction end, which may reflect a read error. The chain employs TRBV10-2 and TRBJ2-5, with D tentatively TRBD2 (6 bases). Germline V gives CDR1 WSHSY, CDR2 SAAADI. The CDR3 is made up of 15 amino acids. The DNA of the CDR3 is TGCGCCAGCAGTGCGGGCGGGGCGTACCAAGGGACCCAGTACTTC. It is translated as CASSAGGAYQGTQYF.

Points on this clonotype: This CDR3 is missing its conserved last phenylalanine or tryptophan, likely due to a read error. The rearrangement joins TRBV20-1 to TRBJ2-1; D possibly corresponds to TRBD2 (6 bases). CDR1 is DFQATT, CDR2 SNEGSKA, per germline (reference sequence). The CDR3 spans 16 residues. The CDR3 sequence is CNARVAGGPSGNEQFL. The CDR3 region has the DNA TGCAATGCTAGGGTAGCTGGAGGGCCCTCGGGCAATGAGCAGTTCTTA.

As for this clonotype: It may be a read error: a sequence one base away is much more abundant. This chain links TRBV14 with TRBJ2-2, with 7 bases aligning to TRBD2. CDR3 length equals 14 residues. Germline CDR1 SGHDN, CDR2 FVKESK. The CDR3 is CASRRSGNTGELLF. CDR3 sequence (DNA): TGTGCCAGCAGACGGAGCGGGAACACCGGGGAGCTGCTTTTT.

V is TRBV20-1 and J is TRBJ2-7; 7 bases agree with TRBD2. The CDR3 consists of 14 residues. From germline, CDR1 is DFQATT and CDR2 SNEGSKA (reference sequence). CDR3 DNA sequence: TGCAGTGCTCCCCCTGGCGGGAGTTCCTACGAACAGTACGTC. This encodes CSAPPGGSSYEQYV.

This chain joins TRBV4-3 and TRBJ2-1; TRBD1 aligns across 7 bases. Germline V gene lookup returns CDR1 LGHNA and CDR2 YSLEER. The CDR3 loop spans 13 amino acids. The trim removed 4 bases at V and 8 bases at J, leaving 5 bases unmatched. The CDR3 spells CASSLRQGDEQFF. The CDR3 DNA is TGCGCCAGCAGCCTCCGACAGGGCGATGAGCAGTTCTTC.

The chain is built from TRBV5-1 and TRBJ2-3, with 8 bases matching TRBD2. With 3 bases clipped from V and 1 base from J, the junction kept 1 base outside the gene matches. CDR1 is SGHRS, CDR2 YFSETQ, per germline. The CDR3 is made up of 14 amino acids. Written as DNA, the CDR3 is TGCGCCAGCAGCTCACTAGCGGGCACAGATACGCAGTATTTT. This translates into CASSSLAGTDTQYF. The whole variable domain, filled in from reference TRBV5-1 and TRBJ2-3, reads KAGVTQTPRYLIKTRGQQVTLSCSPISGHRSVSWYQQTPGQGLQFLFEYFSETQRNKGNFPGRFSGRQFSNSRSEMNVSTLELGDSALYLCASSSLAGTDTQYFGPGTRLTVL.

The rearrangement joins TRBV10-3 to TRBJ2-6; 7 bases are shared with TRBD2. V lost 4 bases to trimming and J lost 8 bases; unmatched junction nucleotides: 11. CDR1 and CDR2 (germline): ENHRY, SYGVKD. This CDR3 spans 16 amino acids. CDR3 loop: CAISGSGTIQSNVLTF. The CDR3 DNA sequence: TGTGCCATCAGTGGGTCGGGGACTATCCAGTCCAACGTCCTGACTTTC.

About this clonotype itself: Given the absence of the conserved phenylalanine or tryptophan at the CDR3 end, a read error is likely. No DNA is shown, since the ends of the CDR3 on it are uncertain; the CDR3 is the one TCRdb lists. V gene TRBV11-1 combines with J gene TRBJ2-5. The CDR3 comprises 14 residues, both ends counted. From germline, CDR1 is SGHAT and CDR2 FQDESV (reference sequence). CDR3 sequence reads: CASNLGWSQETQHL.

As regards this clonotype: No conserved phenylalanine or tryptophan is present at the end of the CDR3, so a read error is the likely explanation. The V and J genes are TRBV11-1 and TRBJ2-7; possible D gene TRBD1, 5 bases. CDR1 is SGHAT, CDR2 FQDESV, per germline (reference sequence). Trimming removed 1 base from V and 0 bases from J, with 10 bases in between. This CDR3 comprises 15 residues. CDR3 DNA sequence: TGTGCCAGCAGCTTAGGGGGCGGTAGCTCCTACGAGCAGTACTTA. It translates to CASSLGGGSSYEQYL.

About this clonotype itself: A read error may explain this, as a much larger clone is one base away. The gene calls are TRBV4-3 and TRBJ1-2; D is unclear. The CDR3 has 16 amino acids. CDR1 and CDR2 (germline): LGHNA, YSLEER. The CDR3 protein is CASSQVAGNVNYGCTF. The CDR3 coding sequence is TGCGCCAGCAGCCAAGTTGCAGGCAACGTTAACTATGGCTGCACCTTC.

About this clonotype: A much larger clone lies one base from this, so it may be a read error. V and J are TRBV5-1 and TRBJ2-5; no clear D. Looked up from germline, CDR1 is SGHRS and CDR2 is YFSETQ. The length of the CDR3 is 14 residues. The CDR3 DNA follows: TGCGTCAGCAGCTTGGTGCCAGATGTGGAGACCCAGTACTTC. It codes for CVSSLVPDVETQYF.

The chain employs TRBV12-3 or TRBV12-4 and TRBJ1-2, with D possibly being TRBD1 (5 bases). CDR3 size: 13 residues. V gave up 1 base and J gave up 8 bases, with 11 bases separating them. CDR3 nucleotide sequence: TGTGCCAGCAGTTTAGGGGGGGATCGAGGCTACACCTTC. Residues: CASSLGGDRGYTF.

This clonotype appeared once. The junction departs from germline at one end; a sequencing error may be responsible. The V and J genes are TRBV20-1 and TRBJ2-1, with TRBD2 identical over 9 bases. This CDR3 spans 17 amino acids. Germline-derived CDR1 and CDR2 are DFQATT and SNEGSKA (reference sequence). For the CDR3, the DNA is TGTAGTGCTAGGTGGCTAGCGGGAACCCCCTCCTACAATGAGCTGTTCTTC. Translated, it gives CSARWLAGTPSYNELFF.

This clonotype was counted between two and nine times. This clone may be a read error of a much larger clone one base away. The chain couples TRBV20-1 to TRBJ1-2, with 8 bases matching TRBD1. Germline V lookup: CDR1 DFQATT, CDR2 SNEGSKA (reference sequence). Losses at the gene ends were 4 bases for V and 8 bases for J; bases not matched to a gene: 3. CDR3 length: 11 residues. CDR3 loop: CSATGGPGYTF. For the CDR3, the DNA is TGCAGTGCTACAGGGGGCCCGGGCTACACCTTC.

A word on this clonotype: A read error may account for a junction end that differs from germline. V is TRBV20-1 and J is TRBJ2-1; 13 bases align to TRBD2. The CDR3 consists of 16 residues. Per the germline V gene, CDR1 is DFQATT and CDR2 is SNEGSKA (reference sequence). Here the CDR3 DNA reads TGCGGTGCTAGCCCTACTAGCGGGAGGGTATACAATGAGCAGTCCTTC. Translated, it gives CGASPTSGRVYNEQSF.

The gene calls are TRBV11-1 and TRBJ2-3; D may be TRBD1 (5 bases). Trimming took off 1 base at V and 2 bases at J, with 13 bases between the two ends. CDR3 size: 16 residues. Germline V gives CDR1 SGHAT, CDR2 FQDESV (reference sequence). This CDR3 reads CASSLDTGVYTDTQYF. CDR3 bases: TGTGCCAGCAGCTTAGATACAGGCGTCTACACAGATACGCAGTATTTT.

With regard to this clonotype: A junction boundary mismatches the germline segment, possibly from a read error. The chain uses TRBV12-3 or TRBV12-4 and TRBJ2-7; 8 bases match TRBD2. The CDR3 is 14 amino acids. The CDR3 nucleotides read TGTGCCAGCAGTTTTAGCGGGACATCCTACGAGCAGTCCTTC. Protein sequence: CASSFSGTSYEQSF.

CDR3 residues: CARSLPSGELFF. In DNA, the CDR3 is TGTGCCAGGAGTCTCCCGAGTGGGGAGCTGTTTTTT. V gene TRBV6-6 combines with J gene TRBJ2-2; no firm D call. V was pared by 9 bases and J by 8 bases, with 13 bases between. CDR1 is MNHNY, CDR2 SVGAGI, per germline (reference sequence). The CDR3 runs 12 residues.

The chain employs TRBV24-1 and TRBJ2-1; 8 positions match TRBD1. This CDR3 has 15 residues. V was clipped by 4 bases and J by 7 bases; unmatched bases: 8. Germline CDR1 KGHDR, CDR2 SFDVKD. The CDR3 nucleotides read TGTGCCACCAGTGACGGACAGGGATCGTTAAATGAGCAGTTCTTC. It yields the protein CATSDGQGSLNEQFF.

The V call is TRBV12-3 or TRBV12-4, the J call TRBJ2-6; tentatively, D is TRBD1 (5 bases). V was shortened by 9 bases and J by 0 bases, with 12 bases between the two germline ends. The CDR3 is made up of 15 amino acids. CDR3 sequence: CARSLRGSGANVLTF. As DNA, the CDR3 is TGTGCCAGGAGCTTAAGGGGCTCTGGGGCCAACGTCCTGACTTTC.

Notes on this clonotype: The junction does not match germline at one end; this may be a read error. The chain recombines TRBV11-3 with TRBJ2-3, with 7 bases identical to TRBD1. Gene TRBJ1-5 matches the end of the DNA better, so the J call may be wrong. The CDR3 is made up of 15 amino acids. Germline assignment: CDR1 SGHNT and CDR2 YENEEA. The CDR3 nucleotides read TGTGCCAGAAGCTCGGGACTAGGGGGCACAGATACGCAGCATTTT. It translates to CARSSGLGGTDTQHF.

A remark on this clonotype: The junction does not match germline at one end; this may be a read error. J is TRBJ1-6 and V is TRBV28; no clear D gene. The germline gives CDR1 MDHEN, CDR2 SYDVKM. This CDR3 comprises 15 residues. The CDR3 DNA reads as TGTGCCAGCAGTTTATCGGATCGCGGGAATTCACTCCTCCACTTT. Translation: CASSLSDRGNSLLHF.